This TCR beta chain derives from a study of cytomegalovirus exposure and HLA in healthy donors. Turning to the study itself: From HLA-typed donors, an early data release held roughly 89 million unique TCRs. For the approximately 360 genotyped donors, around 76% fell within the Caucasian-associated ancestry cluster.

Study outcomes and limitations: The authors confirmed in vitro that a few CMV-associated chains were specific for CMV antigens. V- and J-gene trimming of TCR beta was linked (in a later analysis) to a missense DCLRE1C variant.

Germline values: CDR1 MGHRA, CDR2 YSYEKL. The CDR3 consists of 19 residues. The J segment lost 6 bases and the V segment lost 5 bases, leaving 17 bases of the junction unmatched. Regarding this clone: Its antigen is undetermined.

60 Vbeta and 13 Jbeta primers were used in PCR. Some clones are missing from TCRdb's copy, which holds only in-frame ones; the method was immunoSEQ multiplex PCR. Seen in this sample are approximately 110,000 clones; the ten most common clones hold roughly 2.5%. The source of this sequence is a young man in good health and CMV-seronegative. The chain carries TRBV4-1 and TRBJ1-4; TRBD1 agrees at 11 bases. The specimen was PBMCs. The CDR3 region is CASSAGWTGGRIEYEKLFF. The CDR3 region has the DNA TGCGCCAGCAGCGCCGGATGGACAGGGGGCAGGATCGAGTATGAAAAACTGTTTTTT.